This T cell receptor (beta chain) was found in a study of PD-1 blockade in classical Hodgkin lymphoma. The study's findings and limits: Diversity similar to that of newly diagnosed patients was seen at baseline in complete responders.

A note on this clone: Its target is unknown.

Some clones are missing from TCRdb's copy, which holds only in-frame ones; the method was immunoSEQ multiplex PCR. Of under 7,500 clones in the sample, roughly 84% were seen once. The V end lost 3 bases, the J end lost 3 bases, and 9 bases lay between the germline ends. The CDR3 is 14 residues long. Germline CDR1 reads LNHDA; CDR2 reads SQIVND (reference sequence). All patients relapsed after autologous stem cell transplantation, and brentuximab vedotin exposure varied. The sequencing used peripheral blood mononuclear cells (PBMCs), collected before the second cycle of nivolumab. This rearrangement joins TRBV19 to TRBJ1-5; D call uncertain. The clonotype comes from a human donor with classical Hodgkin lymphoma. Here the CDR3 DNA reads TGTGCCAGTAGTATGGGTCGGTACAATCAGCCCCAGCATTTT. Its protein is CASSMGRYNQPQHF.